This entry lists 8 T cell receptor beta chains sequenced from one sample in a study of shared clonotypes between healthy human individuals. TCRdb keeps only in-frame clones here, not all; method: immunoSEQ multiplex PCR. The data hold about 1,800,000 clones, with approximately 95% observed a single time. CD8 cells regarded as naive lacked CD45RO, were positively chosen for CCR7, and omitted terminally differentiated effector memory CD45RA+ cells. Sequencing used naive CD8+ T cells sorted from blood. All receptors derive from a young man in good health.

Here the CDR3 DNA reads TGCGCCAGCAGCCAAAGTAGTTGGCAGGCCCCAAATGAAAAACTGTTTTTT. Its translation is CASSQSSWQAPNEKLFF. This sequence joins TRBV4-3 and TRBJ1-4; D call uncertain. V dropped 2 bases and J dropped 5 bases, with 18 bases sitting between them. Germline CDR1 and CDR2: LGHNA and YSLEER. This CDR3 comprises 17 residues.

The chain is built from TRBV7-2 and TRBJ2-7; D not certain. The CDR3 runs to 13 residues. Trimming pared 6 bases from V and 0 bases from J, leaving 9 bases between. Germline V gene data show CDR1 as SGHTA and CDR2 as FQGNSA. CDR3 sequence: CASRELSSYEQYF. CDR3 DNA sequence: TGTGCCAGCAGGGAGTTGAGCTCCTACGAGCAGTACTTC.

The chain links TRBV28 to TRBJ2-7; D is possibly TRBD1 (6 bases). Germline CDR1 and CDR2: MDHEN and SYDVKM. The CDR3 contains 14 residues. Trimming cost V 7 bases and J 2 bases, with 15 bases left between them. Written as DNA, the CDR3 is TGTGCCAGCACAACTCCAGGGGACCCCTACGAGCAGTACTTC. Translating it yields CASTTPGDPYEQYF. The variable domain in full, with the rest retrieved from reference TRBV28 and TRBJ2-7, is DVKVTQSSRYLVKRTGEKVFLECVQDMDHENMFWYRQDPGLGLRLIYFSYDVKMKEKGDIPEGYSVSREKKERFSLILESASTNQTSMYLCASTTPGDPYEQYFGPGTRLTVT.

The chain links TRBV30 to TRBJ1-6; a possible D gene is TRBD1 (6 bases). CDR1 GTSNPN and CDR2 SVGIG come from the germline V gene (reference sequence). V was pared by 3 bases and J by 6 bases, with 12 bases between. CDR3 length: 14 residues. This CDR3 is CAWRMDSTNSPLHF. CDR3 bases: TGTGCCTGGAGGATGGACAGTACTAATTCACCCCTCCACTTT.

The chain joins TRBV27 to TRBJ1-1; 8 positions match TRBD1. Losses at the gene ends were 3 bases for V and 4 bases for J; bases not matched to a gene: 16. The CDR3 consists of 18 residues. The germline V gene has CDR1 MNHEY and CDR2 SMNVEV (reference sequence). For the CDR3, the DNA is TGTGCCAGCAGTTTTGGTACGGCAGGGGGCGCGGTTAGCACTGAAGCTTTCTTT. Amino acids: CASSFGTAGGAVSTEAFF.

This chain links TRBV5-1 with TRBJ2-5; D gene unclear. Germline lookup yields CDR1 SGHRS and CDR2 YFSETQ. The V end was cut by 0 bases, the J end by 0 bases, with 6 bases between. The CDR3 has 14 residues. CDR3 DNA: TGCGCCAGCAGCTTGGACCCGTACCAAGAGACCCAGTACTTC. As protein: CASSLDPYQETQYF.

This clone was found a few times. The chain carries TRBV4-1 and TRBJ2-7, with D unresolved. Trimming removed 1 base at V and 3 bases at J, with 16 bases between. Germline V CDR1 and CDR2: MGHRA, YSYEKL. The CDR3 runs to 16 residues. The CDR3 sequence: CASSQADTTPLYEQYF. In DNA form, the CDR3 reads TGCGCCAGCAGCCAAGCCGACACGACCCCCCTCTACGAGCAGTACTTC.

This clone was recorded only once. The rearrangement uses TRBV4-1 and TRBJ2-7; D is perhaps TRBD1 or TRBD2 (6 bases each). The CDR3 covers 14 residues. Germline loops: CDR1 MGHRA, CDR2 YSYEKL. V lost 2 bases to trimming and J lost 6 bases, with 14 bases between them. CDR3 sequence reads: CASSQSGGGGEQYF. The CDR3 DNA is TGCGCCAGCAGCCAATCGGGCGGAGGGGGCGAGCAGTACTTC.